These T cell receptor beta chains were read from a single sample in a study of early T cells in non-severe SARS-CoV-2 infection. TCRdb recomputed calls from the 5' RACE reads with MiXCR, one row per CDR3 protein. The table includes approximately 120,000 distinct CDR3 sequences, approximately 15% detected once. The specimen sequenced was whole blood. Source of these receptors: an adult who was a healthcare worker with PCR-confirmed SARS-CoV-2 infection or an uninfected control (not recorded which). CDR3s include the opening cysteine and the closing phenylalanine or tryptophan. Each record gives: J gene, V gene, D gene, clone size, CDR3 DNA, CDR3 protein. D genes are given only for firm matches. The size field is filled for only some rows; it gives once, few, many or a size class.

>TRBJ2-7|TRBV14|NA|NA
TGTGCCAGCAGCCTCGGAACGGGCGCGAAACAGTACTTC
CASSLGTGAKQYF
>TRBJ1-2|TRBV21-1|NA|few
TGTGCCAGCAGGAGGGACTTGGACTATGGCTACACCTTC
CASRRDLDYGYTF
>TRBJ1-1|TRBV20-1|NA|many
TGCAGTTCATCCCAGGGGCGGACTGAAGCTTTCTTT
CSSSQGRTEAFF
>TRBJ2-7|TRBV19|TRBD2|NA
TGTGCCAGTAGTACTGGCGGGGGGAGCTACGAGCAGTACTTC
CASSTGGGSYEQYF
>TRBJ1-2|TRBV7-3|TRBD1|few
TGTGCCAGCAGCAAAACAGGGGGCGATGGCTACACCTTC
CASSKTGGDGYTF
>TRBJ2-3|TRBV7-3|NA|NA
TGTGCCAGCAGCTTAGACCCGGGCACAGATACGCAGTATTTT
CASSLDPGTDTQYF
>TRBJ2-7|TRBV28|NA|NA
TGTGCCAGCAGTACATTAGCTAGGGCGAGCTCCTACGAGCAGTACTTC
CASSTLARASSYEQYF
>TRBJ2-1|TRBV7-9|TRBD1|NA
TGTGCCAGCAGCTTAGACAGGGGGTTTGAGCAGTTCTTC
CASSLDRGFEQFF
>TRBJ2-7|TRBV27|NA|few
TGTGCCAGCAGTTTGAACAGACTCAGGGATTACGAGCAGTACTTC
CASSLNRLRDYEQYF
>TRBJ2-7|TRBV11-2|TRBD1|once
TGTGCCAGCAGCCCCGGACAGGGGCCCTCCTACGAGCAGTACTTC
CASSPGQGPSYEQYF
>TRBJ1-1|TRBV7-9|TRBD1|NA
TGTGCCAGCAGCCCCCAACAGGGGTACACTGAAGCTTTCTTT
CASSPQQGYTEAFF
>TRBJ2-3|TRBV20-1|TRBD2|NA
TGCAGTGCTAATCCGGGACTAGCGGGCACAGATACGCAGTATTTT
CSANPGLAGTDTQYF
>TRBJ1-5|TRBV29-1|NA|many
TGCAGCGTTGCCGTGGGGGGTAACAATCAGCCCCAGCATTTT
CSVAVGGNNQPQHF
>TRBJ2-1|TRBV2|TRBD2|NA
TGTGCCAGCAGTGAAGAGCGGGGGGGGCCCGGCAATGAGCAGTTCTTC
CASSEERGGPGNEQFF
>TRBJ2-4|TRBV4-1|NA|NA
TGCGCCAGCAGCCAATCAGTAGCCAAAAACATTCAGTACTTC
CASSQSVAKNIQYF
>TRBJ1-1|TRBV12-3/TRBV12-4|NA|few
TGTGCCAGCAGTTTTGGGGGGGGCCTCAACACTGAAGCTTTCTTT
CASSFGGGLNTEAFF
>TRBJ1-2|TRBV30|NA|NA
TGTGCCTGGGGCGGGGGTAACTATGGCTACACCTTC
CAWGGGNYGYTF
>TRBJ2-5|TRBV4-1|TRBD1|NA
TGCGCCAGCAGCCCGATAAGACAGGGGGCCTGGGAGACCCAGTACTTC
CASSPIRQGAWETQYF
>TRBJ2-1|TRBV4-1|NA|many
TGCGCCAGCAGCCAAGGAACAGTAGCGGCCTACAATGAGCAGTTCTTC
CASSQGTVAAYNEQFF
>TRBJ1-2|TRBV12-3/TRBV12-4|NA|few
TGTGCCAGCAGTTTGGGCAGGGGTCTTGGCTACACCTTC
CASSLGRGLGYTF
>TRBJ1-1|TRBV12-3/TRBV12-4|NA|many
TGTGCCAGCAGTTTCGACTCGAACACTGAAGCTTTCTTT
CASSFDSNTEAFF
>TRBJ2-6|TRBV3-1|NA|NA
TGTGCCAGCAGCCAAGAGAACCCTTTTGGGGCCAACGTCCTGACTTTC
CASSQENPFGANVLTF
>TRBJ1-5|TRBV29-1|TRBD1|NA
TGCAGCGTTGAGACAGGGGCGCGGGATCAGCCCCAGCATTTT
CSVETGARDQPQHF
>TRBJ2-3|TRBV6-1|NA|NA
TGTGCCAGCCAACGGGCCCCCAGTGGGGTAGATACGCAGTATTTT
CASQRAPSGVDTQYF
>TRBJ2-2|TRBV12-3/TRBV12-4|TRBD2|many
TGTGCCAGCAGTACTCTAGCGGGGGCCTCGGGCACCGGGGAGCTGTTTTTT
CASSTLAGASGTGELFF
>TRBJ1-2|TRBV7-8|NA|few
TGTGCCAGCAGCCAATTAGTACTGTATGGCTACACCTTC
CASSQLVLYGYTF
>TRBJ1-2|TRBV5-6|TRBD1|NA
TGTGCCAGCAGCTTAGAATACAGGGGGCAAGGCTACACCTTC
CASSLEYRGQGYTF
>TRBJ2-1|TRBV5-4|TRBD2|few
TGTGCCAGCAGCCGCGCGGGGGGTACCTACAATGAGCAGTTCTTC
CASSRAGGTYNEQFF
>TRBJ2-1|TRBV18|NA|NA
TGTGCCAGCTCACAGGCGGAAAGCTCCTACAATGAGCAGTTCTTC
CASSQAESSYNEQFF
>TRBJ1-2|TRBV18|NA|NA
TGTGCCAGCTCACCAGGGAGGGACTATGGCTACACCTTC
CASSPGRDYGYTF
>TRBJ1-1|TRBV21-1|NA|NA
TGTGCCAGCAGCAGTCAAATACAGGGCGAGGTCGCTGAAGCTTTCTTT
CASSSQIQGEVAEAFF
>TRBJ1-1|TRBV20-1|NA|few
TGCAGTGCTAGAGATGGACATCAGAACACTGAAGCTTTCTTT
CSARDGHQNTEAFF
>TRBJ2-3|TRBV6-6|NA|medium-sized
TGTGCCAGCAGTGCCGACAGTTTATTGAATACGCAGTATTTT
CASSADSLLNTQYF
>TRBJ2-1|TRBV2|TRBD1|NA
TGTGCCAGCAGTTATGGACAGGGTTGGAATGAGCAGTTCTTC
CASSYGQGWNEQFF
>TRBJ1-4|TRBV4-2|NA|NA
TGTGCCAGCAGCCAAGATGAAGGGGATGAAAAACTGTTTTTT
CASSQDEGDEKLFF
>TRBJ1-2|TRBV7-2|NA|NA
TGTGCCAGCAGCTTAATAGGCTATGGCTACACCTTC
CASSLIGYGYTF
>TRBJ2-4|TRBV20-1|NA|NA
TGCAGTGTTATTTCGACAGGAGAAAACATTCAGTACTTC
CSVISTGENIQYF
>TRBJ2-7|TRBV12-3/TRBV12-4|TRBD2|NA
TGTGCCAGCAGCCTAGCGGGGGGGATCCCCTACGAGCAGTACTTC
CASSLAGGIPYEQYF
>TRBJ1-2|TRBV20-1|NA|many
TGCAGTGCTAGAGGACTGAGGAACTATGGCTACACCTTC
CSARGLRNYGYTF
>TRBJ1-1|TRBV9|NA|NA
TGTGCCAGCAGCGCATTGGAGGGCACTGAAGCTTTCTTT
CASSALEGTEAFF
>TRBJ2-7|TRBV7-2|NA|many
TGTGCCAGCAGCTCGACGGGGTTCGGGTCGTTCGAGCAGTACTTC
CASSSTGFGSFEQYF
>TRBJ2-7|TRBV4-1|TRBD1|NA
TGCGCCAGCAGCCAAACGACAGGGTTTGAGCAGTACTTC
CASSQTTGFEQYF
>TRBJ2-2|TRBV4-2|NA|NA
TGTGCCAGCAGCCAAAGCGGGCTTCTTGGAGGGAACACCGGGGAGCTGTTTTTT
CASSQSGLLGGNTGELFF
>TRBJ1-1|TRBV29-1|NA|many
TGCAGCGTTGAAGATCGTTTGAACACTGAAGCTTTCTTT
CSVEDRLNTEAFF
>TRBJ1-6|TRBV3-1|NA|few
TGTGCCAGCAGCCTTACAGACACCAATTCACCCCTCCACTTT
CASSLTDTNSPLHF
>TRBJ1-1|TRBV24-1|NA|NA
TGTGCCACCAGTGTTCCTGAAGCTTTCTTT
CATSVPEAFF
>TRBJ1-1|TRBV11-2|NA|NA
TGTGCCAGCAGCAACCCCGGCGCCGGGACCCATACTTTCTTT
CASSNPGAGTHTFF
>TRBJ1-6|TRBV5-1|NA|NA
TGCGCCAGCAGCTCAGGGCGGGCGGATTCACCCCTCCACTTT
CASSSGRADSPLHF
>TRBJ1-4|TRBV30|NA|few
TGTGCCTGGAGTACGAGGGGAGAAAAACTGTTTTTT
CAWSTRGEKLFF
>TRBJ2-1|TRBV12-3/TRBV12-4|NA|few
TGTGCCAGCAGTTTGGCGGAGGGGAGCCCCTACTCGAGTGAGCAGTTCTTC
CASSLAEGSPYSSEQFF
>TRBJ1-1|TRBV18|NA|many
TGTGCCAGCTCACCGACTCCAGGGGACACTGAAGCTTTCTTT
CASSPTPGDTEAFF
>TRBJ1-6|TRBV20-1|NA|NA
TGCAGTGCTAGTAAGGGGCCAGGGTCACCCCTCCACTTT
CSASKGPGSPLHF
>TRBJ2-3|TRBV9|TRBD2|many
TGTGCCAGCAGCCTAGCGGGAGGACTTACAGATACGCAGTATTTT
CASSLAGGLTDTQYF
>TRBJ1-2|TRBV5-4|TRBD1|many
TGTGCCAGCAGTAATCAGGACAGGGATTTTGGCTACACCTTC
CASSNQDRDFGYTF
>TRBJ2-5|TRBV29-1|NA|NA
TGCAGCGTTGGCCGGGATGGGGAGACCCAGTACTTC
CSVGRDGETQYF
>TRBJ2-2|TRBV20-1|TRBD2|NA
TGCAGTGCTAGATCCCCAGGCGGGGGGGCAAACACCGGGGAGCTGTTTTTT
CSARSPGGGANTGELFF
>TRBJ2-7|TRBV12-3/TRBV12-4|NA|few
TGTGCCAGCAGTTTCGAATCGGGGCGGGGCTACGAGCAGTACTTC
CASSFESGRGYEQYF
>TRBJ2-3|TRBV11-2|NA|few
TGTGCCAGCAGCGAGCGGGTCGTCAATCTCCCAGATACGCAGTATTTT
CASSERVVNLPDTQYF
>TRBJ1-1|TRBV3-1|NA|many
TGTGCCAGCAGCCAAGACGGGGGTGAAGCTTTCTTT
CASSQDGGEAFF